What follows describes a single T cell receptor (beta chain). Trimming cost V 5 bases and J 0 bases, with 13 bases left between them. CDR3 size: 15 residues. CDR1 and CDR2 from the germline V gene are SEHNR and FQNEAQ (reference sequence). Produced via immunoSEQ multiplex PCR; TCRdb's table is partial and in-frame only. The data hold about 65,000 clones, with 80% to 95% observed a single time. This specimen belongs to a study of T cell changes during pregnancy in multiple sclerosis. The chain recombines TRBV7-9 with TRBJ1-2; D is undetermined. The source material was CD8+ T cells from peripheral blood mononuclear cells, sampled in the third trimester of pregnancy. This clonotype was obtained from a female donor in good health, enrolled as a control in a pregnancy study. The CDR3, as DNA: TGTGCCAGCAGCCCTTTGGAGGGTCCTAACTATGGCTACACCTTC. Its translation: CASSPLEGPNYGYTF. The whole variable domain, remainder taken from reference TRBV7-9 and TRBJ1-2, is DTGVSQNPRHKITKRGQNVTFRCDPISEHNRLYWYRQTLGQGPEFLTYFQNEAQLEKSRLLSDRFSAERPKGSFSTLEIQRTEQGDSAMYLCASSPLEGPNYGYTFGSGTRLTVV.